This T cell receptor (beta chain) came from a study of STAT3 mutations in large granular lymphocyte leukemia. About the study: Roughly 42% of treated T-LGLL patients showed hematologic response to immunosuppression.

Notes on this clone: Its antigen is currently unknown.

Overall study findings and caveats: A small but highly pathogenic clone may have been missed. Treatment regimens differed across patients between samplings. In several patients, dominant TCR clone burden exceeded STAT3 mutant burden, suggesting STAT3 mutation arose secondarily. In T-cell large granular lymphocyte leukemia, about half of patients showed multiple immunodominant subclonotypes.

Assay used: immunoSEQ multiplex PCR; TCRdb lists only in-frame clones, some missing. The sample comprises some 15,000 clones, over 75% of which are singletons, and around 50% rests with the top ten. This CDR3 region has 16 residues. V shed 0 bases and J 7 bases; nucleotides not matched to a gene: 8. CDR1 is SGHRS, CDR2 YFSETQ, per germline. The gene calls are TRBV5-1 and TRBJ1-4, with 8 bases that match TRBD1. The TCR was taken from a man aged 55 to 69 with T-cell large granular lymphocyte leukemia. Some clones in this sample may be carry-over from other donors' samples. The sample consisted of peripheral blood mononuclear cells. The CDR3 nucleotides read TGCGCCAGCAGCTTGGCCGGACAGGGTCAGGGTGAAAAACTGTTTTTT. Its translation is CASSLAGQGQGEKLFF.